This T cell receptor beta chain is from a study of early T cells in non-severe SARS-CoV-2 infection. Individual cDNA molecules were tagged with unique molecular identifiers. TCRdb independently ran MiXCR on the 5' RACE reads; one entry per CDR3 protein. In the table there are some 71,000 distinct CDR3 sequences, approximately 12% of which are singletons. CDR3 length equals 12 residues. The specimen was whole blood. This chain connects TRBV21-1 to TRBJ2-1; the table calls TRBD2, which could not be checked here. TRBV21-1 counts as a pseudogene. This TCR was recovered from an adult who was a healthcare worker with PCR-confirmed SARS-CoV-2 infection or an uninfected control (not recorded which). CDR3 loop: CASSQRGSEQFF. The CDR3 DNA follows: TGTGCCAGCAGCCAGCGTGGGAGTGAGCAGTTCTTC.